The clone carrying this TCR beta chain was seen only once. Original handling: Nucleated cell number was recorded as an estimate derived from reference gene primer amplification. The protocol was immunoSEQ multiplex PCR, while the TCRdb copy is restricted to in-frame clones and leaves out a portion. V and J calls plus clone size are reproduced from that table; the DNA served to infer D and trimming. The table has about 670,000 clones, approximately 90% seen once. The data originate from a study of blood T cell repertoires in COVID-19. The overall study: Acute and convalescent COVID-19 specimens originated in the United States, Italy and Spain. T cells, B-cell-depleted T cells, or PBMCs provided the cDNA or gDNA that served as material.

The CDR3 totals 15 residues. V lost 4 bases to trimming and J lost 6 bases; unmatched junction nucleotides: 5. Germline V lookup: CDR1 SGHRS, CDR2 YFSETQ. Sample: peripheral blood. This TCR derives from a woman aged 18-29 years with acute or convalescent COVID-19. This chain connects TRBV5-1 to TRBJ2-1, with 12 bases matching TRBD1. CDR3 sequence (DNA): TGCGCCAGCAGCCCGGGACAGGGGGCTGTCAATGAGCAGTTCTTC. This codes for CASSPGQGAVNEQFF.